This paragraph reports one TCR beta chain. The CDR3 has 11 amino acids. Germline V gene data show CDR1 as MNHEY and CDR2 as SVGEGT. TCRdb reanalyzed the 5' RACE reads, giving one entry per CDR3 protein sequence and no DNA. This repertoire includes about 370,000 distinct CDR3 sequences. The data were taken from a study of T cells expressing NK-cell markers. The sequence came from a woman between 50 and 59 years old in good health. J is TRBJ2-1 and V is TRBV6-2 or TRBV6-3. Sample: blood T cells: a sorted CD56 or NKG2C T cell subset, CD4+ or CD8+ T cells, or bulk PBMC T cells (not recorded which). CDR3: CASSTWNEQFF.